The clone carrying this T cell receptor beta chain was seen many times. Its antigen is unidentified. The CDR3 is 14 residues long. V shed 5 bases, J shed 3 bases, and the junction held 3 bases outside the gene matches. Germline V lookup: CDR1 MDHEN, CDR2 SYDVKM. The sample is drawn from a study of regulatory T cells in long-lasting Graves disease. Sample time point: newly diagnosed GD, antithyroid drugs for less than 3 months. The TCR library was made from RNA that had been extracted from PBMCs in TRIzol. EDTA tubes collected roughly 9 milliliters of peripheral blood. Construction of TCR beta libraries relied on iRepertoire HTBI primers and on Arm-PCR targeting CDR3 regions. One entry per CDR3 protein results from TCRdb running MiXCR on the multiplex PCR reads. The sample includes 400,000 to 450,000 distinct CDR3 sequences, about 15% of them seen just once. Findings of the study overall: Whereas new patients shared 950 to 1,000 public clonotypes, persistent patients shared more, at a few thousand.

These sequences were also reported in another study, on T cells in Graves' hyperthyroidism and ophthalmopathy. That paper adds: Uncontrolled infections, other autoimmune diseases, pregnancy or lactation led to exclusion of patients.

The chain couples TRBV28 to TRBJ1-1; 10 nucleotides align to TRBD1. This sequence originates from a woman under 40 with Graves disease. The source was peripheral blood mononuclear cells (PBMCs), collected at new diagnosis, from a patient treated with antithyroid drugs. Here the CDR3 reads CASSIGQGDTEAFF. CDR3 nucleotides: TGTGCCAGCAGTATTGGACAGGGGGACACTGAAGCTTTCTTT. Complete variable domain (other parts from reference TRBV28 and TRBJ1-1): DVKVTQSSRYLVKRTGEKVFLECVQDMDHENMFWYRQDPGLGLRLIYFSYDVKMKEKGDIPEGYSVSREKKERFSLILESASTNQTSMYLCASSIGQGDTEAFFGQGTRLTVV.